This entry is about one TCR beta chain. The antigen is undetermined. Germline values: CDR1 MRHNA, CDR2 SNTAGT. The V gene lost 6 bases and the J gene lost 4 bases, with 12 bases spanning the gap. CDR3 length: 13 amino acids. This record comes from a study of vaccination effects on CD4 cells after COVID-19. Findings of the study overall: Late after vaccination, infection- and vaccine-induced clones showed marked clonal contraction.

Profiled with immunoSEQ multiplex PCR; TCRdb holds only in-frame clones, not every one. This sample has more than 25,000 clones, with around 80% found just once. Sequencing was preceded by expansion of antigen-specific CD4+ T cells with viral peptide pools in the ViraFEST assay. CD4+ T cell isolation took place after 10 days of culture. Participants were given two doses of BNT162b2 or mRNA-1273 vaccine. Half-medium changes using IL-2 medium occurred on days 3 and 7. The genes are TRBV6-4 and TRBJ1-1, with D possibly matching TRBD1 (5 bases). The starting material was CD4+ T cells from PBMCs cultured with SARS-CoV-2 spike peptides, obtained after COVID-19 vaccination. This TCR was recovered from a human donor who received a COVID-19 vaccine. Some clones in this sample may be carry-over from other donors' samples. DNA of the CDR3: TGTGCCAGCAGAGCGGGGGTTGGCACTGAAGCTTTCTTT. Residues: CASRAGVGTEAFF.